This T cell receptor beta chain was identified during a study of response to subunit inactivated influenza vaccine. Germline assignment: CDR1 ENHRY and CDR2 SYGVKD. V gave up 3 bases and J gave up 3 bases; unmatched junction bases: 7. The CDR3 contains 15 residues. TCRdb re-called the RT-PCR reads through MiXCR, storing one row per CDR3 protein. The data show hundreds of thousands of distinct CDR3 sequences, approximately 11% seen once. This sample also belongs to another study, concerning T cells expressing NK-cell markers. That study adds: The authors made TCR beta cDNA libraries by 5'RACE template switching. This switching added a universal primer site and UMIs. One of eight sequenced donors was HCMV-seronegative; the other seven were seropositive. Roughly 6 of the donors carried dominant NKG2C+ clonotypes that took up about 1.0-7.5% of their CD8+ T cells.

This material consisted of PBMCs from blood, taken on the day of vaccination. The V gene is TRBV10-3, the J gene TRBJ1-2, with 7 bases that match TRBD1. The origin of this receptor is a man over 45 who received an inactivated influenza vaccine. The CDR3 spells CAISDGDSAYYGYTF. The CDR3 DNA reads as TGTGCCATCAGTGACGGGGACAGTGCCTACTATGGCTACACCTTC.